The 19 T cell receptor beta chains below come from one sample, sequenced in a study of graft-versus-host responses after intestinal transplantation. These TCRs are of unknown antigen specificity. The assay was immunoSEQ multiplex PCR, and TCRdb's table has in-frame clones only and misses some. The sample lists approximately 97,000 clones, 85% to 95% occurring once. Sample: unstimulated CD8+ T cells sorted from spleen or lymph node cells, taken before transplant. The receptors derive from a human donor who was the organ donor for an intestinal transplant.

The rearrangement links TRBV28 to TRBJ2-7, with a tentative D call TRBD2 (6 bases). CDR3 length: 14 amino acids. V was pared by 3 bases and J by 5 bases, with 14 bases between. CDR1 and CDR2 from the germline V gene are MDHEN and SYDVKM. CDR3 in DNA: TGTGCCAGCAGTTTTGTAGGGGAGGTCCACGAGCAGTACTTC. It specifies CASSFVGEVHEQYF.

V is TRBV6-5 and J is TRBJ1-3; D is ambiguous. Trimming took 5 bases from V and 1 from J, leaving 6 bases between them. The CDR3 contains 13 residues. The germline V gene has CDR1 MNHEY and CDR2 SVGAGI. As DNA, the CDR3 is TGTGCCAGCAGTCCCCCATCTGGAAACACCATATATTTT. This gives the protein CASSPPSGNTIYF.

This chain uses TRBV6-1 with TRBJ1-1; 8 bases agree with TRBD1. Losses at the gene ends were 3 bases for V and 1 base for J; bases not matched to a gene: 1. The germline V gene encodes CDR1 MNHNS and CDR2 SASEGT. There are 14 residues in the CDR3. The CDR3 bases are TGTGCCAGCAGTGAGGGGACAGGGAACACTGAAGCTTTCTTT. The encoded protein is CASSEGTGNTEAFF.

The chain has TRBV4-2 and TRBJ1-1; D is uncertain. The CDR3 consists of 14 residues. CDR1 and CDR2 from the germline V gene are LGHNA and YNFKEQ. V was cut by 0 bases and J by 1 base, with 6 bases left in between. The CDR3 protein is CASSQDGPNTEAFF. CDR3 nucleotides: TGTGCCAGCAGCCAAGATGGCCCGAACACTGAAGCTTTCTTT.

CDR3 nucleotide sequence: TGTGCCAGTAGTACCTCTCCGGACAGTCCGGGCGAGCAGTACTTC. As protein: CASSTSPDSPGEQYF. The chain carries TRBV19 and TRBJ2-7; a possible D gene is TRBD1 (6 bases). This CDR3 has 15 amino acids. Trimming removed 4 bases from V and 6 bases from J, with 19 bases in between. From germline, CDR1 is LNHDA and CDR2 SQIVND (reference sequence).

The CDR3 nucleotides read TGTGCCAGCAGTGAATTGCGGACATTCTTT. As protein: CASSELRTFF. V and J are TRBV25-1 and TRBJ1-1; D may be TRBD1 (5 bases). V was pared by 1 base and J by 14 bases, with 8 bases between. This CDR3 contains 10 residues. In germline, CDR1 is MGHDK, CDR2 SYGVNS.

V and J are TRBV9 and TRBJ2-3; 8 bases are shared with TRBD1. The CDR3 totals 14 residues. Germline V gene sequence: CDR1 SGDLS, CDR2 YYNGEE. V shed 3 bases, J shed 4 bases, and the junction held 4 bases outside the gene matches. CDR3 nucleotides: TGTGCCAGCAGCGAGGGACAGGAACCAGATACGCAGTATTTT. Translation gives CASSEGQEPDTQYF.

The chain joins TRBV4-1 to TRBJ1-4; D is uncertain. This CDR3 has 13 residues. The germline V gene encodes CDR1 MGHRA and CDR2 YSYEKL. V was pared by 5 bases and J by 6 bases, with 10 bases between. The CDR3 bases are TGCGCCAGCAGCACCCGCCCGGATGAAAAACTGTTTTTT. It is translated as CASSTRPDEKLFF.

This chain's CDR3 is CASSYWEGPNEKLFF. CDR3 DNA sequence: TGTGCCAGCAGTTACTGGGAGGGACCTAATGAAAAACTGTTTTTT. The chain links TRBV6-5 to TRBJ1-4; TRBD1 might be the D (5 bases). Trimming removed 1 base at V and 3 bases at J, with 9 bases between. The CDR3 sequence is 15 residues long. Germline CDR1 MNHEY, CDR2 SVGAGI.

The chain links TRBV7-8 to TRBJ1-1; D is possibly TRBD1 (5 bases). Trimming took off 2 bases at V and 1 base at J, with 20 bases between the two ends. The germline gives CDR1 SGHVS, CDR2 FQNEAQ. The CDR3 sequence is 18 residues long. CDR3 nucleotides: TGTGCCAGCAGCTTAATTCCGGGGGGGGACGGACGGAACACTGAAGCTTTCTTT. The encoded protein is CASSLIPGGDGRNTEAFF.

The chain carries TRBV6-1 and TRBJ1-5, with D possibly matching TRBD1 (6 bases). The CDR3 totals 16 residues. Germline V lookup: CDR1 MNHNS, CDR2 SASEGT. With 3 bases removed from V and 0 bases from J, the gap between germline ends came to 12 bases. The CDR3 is CASSDSHRDSNQPQHF. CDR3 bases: TGTGCCAGCAGTGATTCCCACAGGGATAGCAATCAGCCCCAGCATTTT.

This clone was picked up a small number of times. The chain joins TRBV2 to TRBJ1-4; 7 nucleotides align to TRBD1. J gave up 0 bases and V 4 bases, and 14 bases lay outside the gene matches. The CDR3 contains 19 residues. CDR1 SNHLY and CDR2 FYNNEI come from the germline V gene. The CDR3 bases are TGTGCCAGCAGTGCGAGTTTGACAGGGAGCCCTGCAACTAATGAAAAACTGTTTTTT. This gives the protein CASSASLTGSPATNEKLFF.

DNA of the CDR3: TGCGCCAGCAGTGAGTCCTGGGAAGGAGGTTCACCCCTCCACTTT. It yields the protein CASSESWEGGSPLHF. The rearrangement links TRBV10-1 to TRBJ1-6; no clear D. CDR3 size: 15 residues. V lost 0 bases, J lost 9 bases, and 12 bases lay in between. Germline V gene sequence: CDR1 WNHNN, CDR2 SYGVQD (reference sequence).

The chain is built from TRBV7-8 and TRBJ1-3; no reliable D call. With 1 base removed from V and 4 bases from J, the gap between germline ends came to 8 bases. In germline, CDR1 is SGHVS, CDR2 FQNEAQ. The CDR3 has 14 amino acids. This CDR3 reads CASSLGGLGNTIYF. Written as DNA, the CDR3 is TGTGCCAGCAGCTTAGGCGGTCTCGGAAACACCATATATTTT.

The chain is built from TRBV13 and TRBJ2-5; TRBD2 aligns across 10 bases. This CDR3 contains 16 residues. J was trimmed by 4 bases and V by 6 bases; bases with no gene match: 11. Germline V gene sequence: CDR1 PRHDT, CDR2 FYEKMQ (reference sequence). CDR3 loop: CASSSSGAGGRETQYF. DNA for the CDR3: TGTGCCAGCAGTTCGTCCGGAGCGGGGGGGCGAGAGACCCAGTACTTC.

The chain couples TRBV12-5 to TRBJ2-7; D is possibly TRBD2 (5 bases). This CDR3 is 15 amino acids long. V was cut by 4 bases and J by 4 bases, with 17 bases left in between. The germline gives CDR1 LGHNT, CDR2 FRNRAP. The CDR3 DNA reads TGTGCTAGTGGTTCCGGGGAGACCCCGTATTACGAGCAGTACTTC. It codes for CASGSGETPYYEQYF.

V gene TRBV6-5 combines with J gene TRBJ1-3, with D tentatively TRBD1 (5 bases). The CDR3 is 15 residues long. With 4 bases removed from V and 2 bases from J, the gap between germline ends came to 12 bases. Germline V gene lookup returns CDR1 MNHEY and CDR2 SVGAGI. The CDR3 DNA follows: TGTGCCAGCAGTTTCTCATCCAGGGCTGGAAACACCATATATTTT. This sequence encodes CASSFSSRAGNTIYF.

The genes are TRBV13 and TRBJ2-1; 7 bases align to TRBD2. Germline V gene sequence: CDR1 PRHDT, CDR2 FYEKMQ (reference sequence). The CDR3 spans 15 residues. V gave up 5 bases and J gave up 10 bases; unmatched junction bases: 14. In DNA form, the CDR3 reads TGTGCCAGCAGCCTTCATCGGGACTACCAGTTGGAGCAGTTCTTC. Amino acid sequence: CASSLHRDYQLEQFF.

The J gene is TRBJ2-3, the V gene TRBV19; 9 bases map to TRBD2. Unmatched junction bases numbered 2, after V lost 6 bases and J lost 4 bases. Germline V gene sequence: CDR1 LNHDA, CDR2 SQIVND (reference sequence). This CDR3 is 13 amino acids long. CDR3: CASRAGGSDTQYF. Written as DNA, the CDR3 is TGTGCCAGTAGAGCGGGAGGATCAGATACGCAGTATTTT.